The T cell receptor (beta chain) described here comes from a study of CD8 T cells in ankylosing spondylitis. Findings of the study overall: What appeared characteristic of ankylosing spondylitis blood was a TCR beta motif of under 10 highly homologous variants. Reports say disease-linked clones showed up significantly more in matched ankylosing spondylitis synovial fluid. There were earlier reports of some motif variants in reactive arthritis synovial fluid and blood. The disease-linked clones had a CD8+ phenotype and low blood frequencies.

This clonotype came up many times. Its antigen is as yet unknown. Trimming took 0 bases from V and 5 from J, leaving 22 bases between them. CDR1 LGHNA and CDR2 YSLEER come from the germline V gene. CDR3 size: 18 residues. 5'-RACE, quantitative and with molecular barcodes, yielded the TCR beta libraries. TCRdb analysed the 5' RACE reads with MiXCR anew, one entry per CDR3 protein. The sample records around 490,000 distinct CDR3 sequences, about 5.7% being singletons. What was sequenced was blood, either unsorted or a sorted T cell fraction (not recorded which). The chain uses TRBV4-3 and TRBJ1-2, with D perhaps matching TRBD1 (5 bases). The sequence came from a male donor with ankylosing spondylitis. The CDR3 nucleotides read TGCGCCAGCAGCCAAGATTATGGGGGGGTGGTTGAGGGGTATGGCTACACCTTC. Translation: CASSQDYGGVVEGYGYTF.